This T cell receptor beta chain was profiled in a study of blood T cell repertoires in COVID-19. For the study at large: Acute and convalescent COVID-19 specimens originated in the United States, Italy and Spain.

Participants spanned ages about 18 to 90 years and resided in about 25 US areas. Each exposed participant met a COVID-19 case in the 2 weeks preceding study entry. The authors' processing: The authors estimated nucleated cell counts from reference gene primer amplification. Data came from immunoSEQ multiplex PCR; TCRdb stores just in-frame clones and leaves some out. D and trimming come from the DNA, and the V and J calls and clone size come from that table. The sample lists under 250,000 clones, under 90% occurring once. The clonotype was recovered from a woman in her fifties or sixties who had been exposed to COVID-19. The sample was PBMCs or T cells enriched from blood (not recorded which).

CDR3 sequence: CASSSAGTDQETQYF. The CDR3 region has the DNA TGTGCCAGCAGCTCCGCTGGGACAGACCAAGAGACCCAGTACTTC. The gene calls are TRBV5-6 and TRBJ2-5; 7 bases align to TRBD1. V gave up 3 bases and J gave up 0 bases; unmatched junction bases: 5. Germline V CDR1 and CDR2: SGHDT, YYEEEE. This CDR3 contains 15 residues.